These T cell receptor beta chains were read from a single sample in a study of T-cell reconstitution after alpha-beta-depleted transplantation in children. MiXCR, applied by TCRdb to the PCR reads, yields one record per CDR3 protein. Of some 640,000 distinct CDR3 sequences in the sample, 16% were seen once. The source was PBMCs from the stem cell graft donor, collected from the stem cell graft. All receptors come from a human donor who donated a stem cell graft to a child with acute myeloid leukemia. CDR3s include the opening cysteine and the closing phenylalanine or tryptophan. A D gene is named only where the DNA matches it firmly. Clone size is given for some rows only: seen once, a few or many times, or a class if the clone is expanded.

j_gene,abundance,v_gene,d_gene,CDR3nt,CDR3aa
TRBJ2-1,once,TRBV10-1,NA,TGCGCCAGCAGTGAAACCGGAACCCACAATGAGCAGTTCTTC,CASSETGTHNEQFF
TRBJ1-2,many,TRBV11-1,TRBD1,TGTGCCAGCAGCCTTGACCGGGACAGCCAAACTTTTAACTATGGCTACACCTTC,CASSLDRDSQTFNYGYTF
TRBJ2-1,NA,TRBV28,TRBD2,TGTGCCAGCAGTCCGCCGGGGGGAACCTACAATGAGCAGTTCTTC,CASSPPGGTYNEQFF
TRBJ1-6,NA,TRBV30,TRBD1,TGTGCCTGGAAGAGGACAGGGAGGAACTATAATTCACCCCTCCACTTT,CAWKRTGRNYNSPLHF
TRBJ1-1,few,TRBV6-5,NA,TGTGCCAGCAGTTCCCCATATGCTCTAAACACTGAAGCTTTCTTT,CASSSPYALNTEAFF
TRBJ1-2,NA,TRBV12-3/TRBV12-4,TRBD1,TGTGCCAGCGGACCCACAGGGGAAATAGGCTACACCTTC,CASGPTGEIGYTF
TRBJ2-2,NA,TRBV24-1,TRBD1,TGTGCCACCAGTGAAGTTAGGAGGACAGGGCGCACCGGGGAGCTGTTTTTT,CATSEVRRTGRTGELFF
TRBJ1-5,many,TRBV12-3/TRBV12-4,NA,TGTGCCAGCAGTCCACTAGGGACTAACAATCAGCCCCAGCATTTT,CASSPLGTNNQPQHF
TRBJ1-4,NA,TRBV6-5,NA,TGTTCCAGCAGTTACTCGGGGGGCAGCCTTAATGAAAAACTGTTTTTT,CSSSYSGGSLNEKLFF
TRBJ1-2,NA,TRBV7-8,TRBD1,TGTGCCAGCAGTCGTACAGGGGCGGCTGGCTACACCTTC,CASSRTGAAGYTF
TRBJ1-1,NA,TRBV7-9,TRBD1,TGTGCCAGCAGCGGCAGGGGGCGTACTGAAGCTTTCTTT,CASSGRGRTEAFF
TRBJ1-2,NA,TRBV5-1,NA,TGCGCCAGCAGCTCGGCTCAGGGCTCTGGCTACACCTTC,CASSSAQGSGYTF
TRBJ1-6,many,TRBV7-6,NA,TGTGCCAGCAGTTCGGAACAGGGACCTAATTCACCCCTCCACTTT,CASSSEQGPNSPLHF
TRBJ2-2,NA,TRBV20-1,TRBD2,TGCAGTGCTCCCGGAATAGCGGGGAACACCGGGGAGCTGTTTTTT,CSAPGIAGNTGELFF
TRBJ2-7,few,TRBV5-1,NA,TGCGCCAGCAGCTTGTCGTGGGGGCGCGAGCAGTACTTC,CASSLSWGREQYF